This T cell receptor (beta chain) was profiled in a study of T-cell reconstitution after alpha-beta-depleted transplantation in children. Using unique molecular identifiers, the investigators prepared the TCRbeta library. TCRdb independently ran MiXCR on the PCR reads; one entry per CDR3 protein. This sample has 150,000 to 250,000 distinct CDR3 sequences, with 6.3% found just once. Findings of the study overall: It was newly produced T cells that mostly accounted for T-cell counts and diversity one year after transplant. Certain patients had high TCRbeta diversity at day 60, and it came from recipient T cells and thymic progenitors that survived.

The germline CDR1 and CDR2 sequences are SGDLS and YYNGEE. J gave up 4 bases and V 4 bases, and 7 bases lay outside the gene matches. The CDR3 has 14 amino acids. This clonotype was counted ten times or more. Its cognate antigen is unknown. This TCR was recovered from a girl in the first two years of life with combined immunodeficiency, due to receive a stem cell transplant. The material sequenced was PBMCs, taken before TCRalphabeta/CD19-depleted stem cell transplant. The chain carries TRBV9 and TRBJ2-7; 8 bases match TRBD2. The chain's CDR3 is CASSRGGGTYEQYF. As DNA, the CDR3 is TGTGCCAGCAGCCGGGGCGGGGGGACTTACGAGCAGTACTTC.